The source of this T cell receptor (beta chain) is a study of T cells in women clearing cervical HPV infection. Study-level results: TRBV6-7 relative abundance averaged about 0.11% in cases and approximately 0.15% in controls. A classifier using richness and V gene abundances reached an AUC of around 0.81.

Clones were sequenced by immunoSEQ multiplex PCR, and TCRdb holds only the in-frame ones, with some missing. The sample data list around 19,000 clones. This CDR3 has 15 amino acids. V gave up 4 bases and J gave up 5 bases; unmatched junction bases: 7. Germline CDR1 MNHNS, CDR2 SASEGT. On this clone itself: No antigen is known for it. Read data end 3 residues before the CDR3 end; the end is taken from the germline J gene.

The sequenced sample was blood buffy coat. The origin of this receptor is a woman aged 18 to 75 with a cervical HPV16 infection that either progressed to CIN3+ or cleared (not recorded which). This chain connects TRBV6-1 to TRBJ1-5; TRBD1 matches 8 bases. The CDR3 DNA, read in part, is TGTGCCAGCAGTGCCCGACAGGGGCTTCATCAGCCC. It yields the protein CASSARQGLHQP. The full CDR3 sequence reads CASSARQGLHQPQHF.